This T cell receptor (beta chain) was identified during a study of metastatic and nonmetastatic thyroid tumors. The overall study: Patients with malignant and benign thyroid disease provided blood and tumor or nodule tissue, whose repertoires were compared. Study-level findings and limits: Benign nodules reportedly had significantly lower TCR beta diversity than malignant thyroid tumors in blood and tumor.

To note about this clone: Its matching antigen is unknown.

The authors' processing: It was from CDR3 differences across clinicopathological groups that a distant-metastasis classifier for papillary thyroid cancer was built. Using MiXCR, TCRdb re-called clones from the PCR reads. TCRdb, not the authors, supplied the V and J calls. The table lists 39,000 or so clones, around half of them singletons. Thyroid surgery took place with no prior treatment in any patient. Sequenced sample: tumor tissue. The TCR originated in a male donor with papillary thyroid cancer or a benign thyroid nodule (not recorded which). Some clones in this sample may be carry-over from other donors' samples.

CDR3 DNA: TGTGCCAGTAGTGAGGGCAGGTCGGAGGCGTATTGGGGCTACACCTTC. Translating it yields CASSEGRSEAYWGYTF. The chain carries TRBV19 and TRBJ1-2, with D uncertain. Trimming took 5 bases from V and 8 from J, leaving 24 bases between them. The CDR3 contains 16 residues. Per the germline V gene, CDR1 is LNHDA and CDR2 is SQIVND (reference sequence).